These 8 T cell receptor beta chains were all obtained from the same sample, sequenced in a study of blood T cell repertoires in COVID-19. Profiling relied on immunoSEQ multiplex PCR, and the TCRdb table lists in-frame clones only, not all of them. The data show 300,000 or so clones, about 90% seen once. The sequenced material came from PBMCs or T cells enriched from blood (not recorded which). The receptors come from a woman in her twenties or thirties who had recovered from COVID-19.

The chain recombines TRBV11-3 with TRBJ2-3; 7 bases align to TRBD2. Trimming removed 1 base from V and 1 base from J; junction bases left unmatched: 8. Germline assignment: CDR1 SGHNT and CDR2 YENEEA. The CDR3 extends over 17 amino acids. CDR3 DNA sequence: TGTGCCAGCAGCTTAGGGGTCGGGGGGTCGGGCACAGATACGCAGTATTTT. Translating gives CASSLGVGGSGTDTQYF.

V gene TRBV6-6 combines with J gene TRBJ2-1; perhaps TRBD1 as D (5 bases). V was shortened by 5 bases and J by 4 bases, with 21 bases between the two germline ends. Germline V lookup: CDR1 MNHNY, CDR2 SVGAGI (reference sequence). The CDR3 is made up of 17 amino acids. CDR3 amino acids: CASSRQPRGRVYNEQFF. The DNA for the CDR3 is TGTGCCAGCAGTCGACAGCCTCGAGGCAGGGTATACAATGAGCAGTTCTTC.

The chain recombines TRBV4-1 with TRBJ2-4; D remains unclear. The CDR3 sequence is 13 residues long. Trimming cost V 3 bases and J 6 bases, with 9 bases left between them. Germline CDR1 MGHRA, CDR2 YSYEKL. The CDR3 is CASSHPVRNIQYF. For the CDR3, the DNA is TGCGCCAGCAGCCACCCAGTAAGAAACATTCAGTACTTC.

The rearrangement uses TRBV5-1 and TRBJ2-1, with 9 bases matching TRBD1. The CDR3 totals 16 residues. Germline CDR1 is SGHRS and CDR2 is YFSETQ. The trim removed 0 bases at V and 3 bases at J, leaving 4 bases unmatched. The CDR3 loop is CASSLGGTGNYNEQFF. The CDR3 region has the DNA TGCGCCAGCAGCTTGGGAGGGACAGGGAACTACAATGAGCAGTTCTTC.

This rearrangement joins TRBV19 to TRBJ2-5; TRBD2 agrees at 10 bases. The CDR3 is 14 amino acids. Germline CDR1 and CDR2: LNHDA and SQIVND (reference sequence). V shed 7 bases and J 5 bases; nucleotides not matched to a gene: 7. The CDR3 spells CASTSSGGRETQYF. In DNA, the CDR3 is TGTGCCAGTACGTCTAGCGGGGGCCGGGAGACCCAGTACTTC.

This rearrangement joins TRBV5-1 to TRBJ2-5; TRBD1 might be the D (6 bases). The CDR3 sequence is 14 residues long. From germline, CDR1 is SGHRS and CDR2 YFSETQ. The germline V and J ends were trimmed by 1 base and 4 bases, with 11 bases remaining between them. CDR3 residues: CASSLLQGRETQYF. The DNA for the CDR3 is TGCGCCAGCAGCTTGTTACAGGGCAGAGAGACCCAGTACTTC.

This chain links TRBV12-3 or TRBV12-4 with TRBJ2-7; TRBD1 matches at 8 bases. The CDR3 spans 13 residues. Trimming took 5 bases from V and 3 from J; bases not matched to a gene: 3. The CDR3 protein is CASSQGQGYEQYF. The CDR3 DNA is TGTGCCAGCAGTCAAGGACAGGGCTACGAGCAGTACTTC.

The V and J genes are TRBV5-6 and TRBJ1-6, with TRBD1 matching over 8 bases. Trimming cost V 3 bases and J 5 bases; bases outside gene matches: 1. Germline lookup yields CDR1 SGHDT and CDR2 YYEEEE. The CDR3 sequence is 14 residues long. This chain's CDR3 is CASSSTGDNSPLHF. Here the CDR3 DNA reads TGTGCCAGCAGCTCGACAGGGGATAATTCACCCCTCCACTTT.